This is a list of T cell receptor beta chains from one sample in a study of breast tumors, draining lymph nodes, adjacent tissues. TCRdb re-called the multiplex PCR reads through MiXCR, storing one row per CDR3 protein. Of about 110,000 distinct CDR3 sequences listed, less than 40% are singletons. The sequencing input was axillary lymph node tissue. The source of these receptors is a female donor with breast cancer. Some clones in this sample may be carry-over from other donors' samples. The CDR3 runs from the conserved cysteine through the conserved F or W. D genes are given only for firm matches. Where a row states a size, it is once, few, many or the class of an expanded clone; other rows omit it.

v_gene	d_gene	abundance	j_gene	CDR3nt	CDR3aa
TRBV7-3	.	many	TRBJ2-3	TGTGCCAGCAGCTCCATAGACACAGATACGCAGTATTTT	CASSSIDTDTQYF
TRBV5-1	TRBD1	many	TRBJ1-2	TGCGCCAGCAGCGTAGACAGGGCGGGGTATGGCTACACCTTC	CASSVDRAGYGYTF
TRBV7-2	TRBD1	.	TRBJ1-6	TGTGCCAGCAGCTTCGGACAGGCTAGGTCACCCCTCCACTTT	CASSFGQARSPLHF
TRBV6-6	TRBD2	many	TRBJ2-1	TGTGCCAGCAGTTACTTACTAGCGGGTTCTAAATACAATGAGCAGTTCTTC	CASSYLLAGSKYNEQFF
TRBV20-1	.	many	TRBJ2-5	TGCAGTGAAGTGCGAGTGGAGACCCAGTACTTC	CSEVRVETQYF
TRBV3-1	.	many	TRBJ2-7	TGTGCCAGCAGCCCAGGGGCACGGGGGAACTCCTACGAGCAGTACTTC	CASSPGARGNSYEQYF
TRBV7-9	.	many	TRBJ2-2	TGTGCCAGCAGCCCCTTCCGGGAGTTAAACACCGGGGAGCTGTTTTTT	CASSPFRELNTGELFF
TRBV7-8	TRBD2	many	TRBJ2-3	TGTGCCAGCAGCTTAATACTAGCGGGGGGGGGCACAGATACGCAGTATTTT	CASSLILAGGGTDTQYF
TRBV18	.	many	TRBJ2-2	TGTGCCAGCTCACCAAAAGTGGGCGGGGAGCTGTTTTTT	CASSPKVGGELFF
TRBV24-1	TRBD2	.	TRBJ2-1	TGTGCCACCAGTGGGCAGCGGGAGGGCAATGAGCAGTTCTTC	CATSGQREGNEQFF
TRBV5-4	.	.	TRBJ2-5	TGTGCCAGCAGCCCACAGGGAGGGGAGACCCAGTACTTC	CASSPQGGETQYF